One sample yielded the 9 T cell receptor beta chains listed below, sequenced in a study of blood T cell repertoires in COVID-19. Method: immunoSEQ multiplex PCR; TCRdb's copy keeps in-frame clones and lacks some. The table lists approximately 130,000 clones, 75% to 85% of them singletons, with around 20% in the top ten. What was sequenced was peripheral blood. The source of these receptors is a man older than 75 with acute or convalescent COVID-19.

The rearrangement joins TRBV10-3 to TRBJ1-2, with a possible D match to TRBD1 (6 bases). Germline CDR1 and CDR2: ENHRY and SYGVKD. The V gene lost 0 bases and the J gene lost 5 bases, with 13 bases spanning the gap. This CDR3 contains 15 residues. DNA for the CDR3: TGTGCCATCAGTGAGTCGAGGGGGGGAGAATATGGCTACACCTTC. Protein: CAISESRGGEYGYTF.

V usage is TRBV29-1 and J usage is TRBJ2-1, with 9 bases lining up with TRBD2. The germline gives CDR1 SQVTM, CDR2 ANQGSEA. The CDR3 spans 13 residues. V shed 6 bases and J 7 bases; nucleotides not matched to a gene: 7. In DNA form, the CDR3 reads TGCAGCGTCGGACTAGCGCGCTGGAATGAGCAGTTCTTC. Its protein is CSVGLARWNEQFF.

V is TRBV4-1 and J is TRBJ2-4; TRBD1 matches at 8 bases. The CDR3 loop spans 19 amino acids. Germline V lookup: CDR1 MGHRA, CDR2 YSYEKL. After removal of 0 bases from V and 0 bases from J, the junction contained 10 bases not matched to a gene. CDR3 DNA: TGCGCCAGCAGCCAAGATCCCGGGACAGGTCCCCTAGCCAAAAACATTCAGTACTTC. Amino acid sequence: CASSQDPGTGPLAKNIQYF.

This clone was observed a handful of times. This chain uses TRBV24-1 with TRBJ2-4; 16 bases are a match to TRBD2. The junction had 10 bases not matched to a gene; V was cut back by 4 bases and J by 2 bases. The CDR3 is 20 residues long. Germline assignment: CDR1 KGHDR and CDR2 SFDVKD. As DNA, the CDR3 is TGTGCCACCAGTGAATACGGGACTAGCGGGGGGGCTACGACCAAAAACATTCAGTACTTC. Translated, it gives CATSEYGTSGGATTKNIQYF.

The table lists this clone with many counts. The rearrangement joins TRBV5-1 to TRBJ2-7, with TRBD2 matching 8 bases. This CDR3 contains 13 residues. Germline values: CDR1 SGHRS, CDR2 YFSETQ. Trimming removed 3 bases from V and 4 bases from J; junction bases left unmatched: 3. CDR3 nucleotides: TGCGCCAGCAGCTCGAGCGGGGGATACGAGCAGTACTTC. Translation: CASSSSGGYEQYF.

This clone was seen once. CDR3 loop: CASSLRGTGANVLTF. The CDR3 DNA reads TGTGCCAGCAGCTTGCGGGGAACTGGGGCCAACGTCCTGACTTTC. The chain is built from TRBV7-2 and TRBJ2-6, with a possible D match to TRBD2 (6 bases). Per germline, CDR1 SGHTA and CDR2 FQGNSA. The CDR3 length is 15 residues. Trimming left V 3 bases short and J 2 bases short, with 8 bases between.

V usage is TRBV19 and J usage is TRBJ1-6; 9 bases align to TRBD1. Germline V gene data show CDR1 as LNHDA and CDR2 as SQIVND (reference sequence). After removal of 4 bases from V and 6 bases from J, the junction contained 4 bases not matched to a gene. The CDR3 sequence is 15 residues long. The DNA for the CDR3 is TGTGCCAGTAGTAGTGTGGACAGGGGTAATTCACCCCTCCACTTT. Protein: CASSSVDRGNSPLHF.

This clone was picked up a small number of times. The chain has TRBV5-5 and TRBJ2-7; D might be TRBD1 (6 bases). The CDR3 runs 16 residues. The germline gives CDR1 SGHKS, CDR2 YYEKEE (reference sequence). Between the trimmed V and J ends, which lost 0 bases and 3 bases, there was a span of 16 bases. The DNA of the CDR3 is TGTGCCAGCAGCTTGGTCGCTGGGGGCGGAATCTACGAGCAGTACTTC. Amino acids: CASSLVAGGGIYEQYF.

The chain links TRBV5-4 to TRBJ2-1; 9 bases line up with TRBD2. V was clipped by 4 bases and J by 1 base; unmatched bases: 6. The CDR3 runs 16 residues. The V gene's germline CDR1 is SGHNT and CDR2 YYREEE (reference sequence). DNA of the CDR3: TGTGCCAGCAGCCAGCCCCTAGCGGGGTCCTACAATGAGCAGTTCTTC. Residues: CASSQPLAGSYNEQFF.